The T cell receptor beta chain under discussion was sequenced for a study of T-cell reconstitution after alpha-beta-depleted transplantation in children. As for this clonotype: Antigen: not known. A read error may be the cause here, since a much bigger clone is one base away.

Study findings and constraints: Several hundred graft clones that had expanded were reportedly the source of alpha-beta T cells about two months after transplant. Recipient T cells and thymic progenitors that survived were the source of the high TCRbeta diversity seen at day 60 in some patients. From newly produced T cells came most of the T-cell counts and diversity one year after transplant.

Molecular barcoding with unique molecular identifiers was used for the TCRbeta library. One entry per CDR3 protein, called by TCRdb with MiXCR from the PCR reads. The sample has hundreds of thousands of distinct CDR3 sequences, approximately 10% seen once; the top ten hold around a quarter. The CDR3 is 14 residues long. V lost 1 base and J lost 8; bases outside the gene matches: 6. CDR1 and CDR2 from the germline V gene are DFQATT and SNEGSKA (reference sequence). Sequences were derived from peripheral blood, sampled 180 days after TCRalphabeta/CD19-depleted stem cell transplant. The sequence was obtained from a male patient between 2 and 10 years old who had a stem cell transplant for chronic granulomatous disease, so the T cells may come from the graft donor. The chain employs TRBV20-1 and TRBJ1-4, with 8 positions matching TRBD1. The CDR3 DNA sequence: TGCAGTGCTAGAGTTAGACAGGGGACCGAAAAACTGTTTTTT. This translates into CSARVRQGTEKLFF.